This TCR beta chain derives from a study of T cells in localized non-small cell lung cancer. The protocol was immunoSEQ multiplex PCR, while the TCRdb copy is restricted to in-frame clones and leaves out a portion. The data hold 1,300 or so clones, with roughly 25% observed a single time. Study-wide findings and caveats: Adjacent lung had a median about 60 of the 100 largest tumor clones.

The length of the CDR3 is 16 residues. V lost 0 bases, J lost 1 base, and 2 bases stayed unmatched. The germline V gene encodes CDR1 SGDLS and CDR2 YYNGEE. This clone was counted only a few times. What it recognizes is unknown. This chain links TRBV9 with TRBJ2-3, with 10 bases identical to TRBD2. The receptor comes from a man between 40 and 69 years old with stage II squamous cell lung carcinoma. The material was lung tumor tissue, obtained before any cancer treatment. The CDR3 DNA reads TGTGCCAGCAGCGTAGATGGGACTAGCGGCACAGATACGCAGTATTTT. This codes for CASSVDGTSGTDTQYF. Full variable domain (outside the CDR3, taken from reference TRBV9 and TRBJ2-3): DSGVTQTPKHLITATGQRVTLRCSPRSGDLSVYWYQQSLDQGLQFLIQYYNGEERAKGNILERFSAQQFPDLHSELNLSSLELGDSALYFCASSVDGTSGTDTQYFGPGTRLTVL.